This entry is about one TCR beta chain. Original data processing: The authors estimated nucleated cell counts from reference gene primer amplification. Profiling relied on immunoSEQ multiplex PCR, and the TCRdb table lists in-frame clones only, not all of them. That table gives V, J and clone size, and the DNA gave D and trimming. The sample gives about 220,000 clones, roughly 87% of which show up once; under 2.5% is in the top ten. This CDR3 comprises 14 residues. The germline CDR1 and CDR2 sequences are SGHAT and FQNNGV. Deletions cut 3 bases from V and 2 bases from J, with 9 bases between. This sample stems from a study of blood T cell repertoires in COVID-19. Study-level information: Material from acute and convalescent COVID-19 was sourced from the United States, Italy and Spain. The analysed material was cDNA or gDNA that came from T cells, B-cell-depleted T cells, or PBMCs.

This receptor was obtained from a man in his forties with active or convalescent COVID-19. This rearrangement joins TRBV11-2 to TRBJ2-3; D remains ambiguous. The sequenced sample consisted of peripheral blood. In DNA, the CDR3 is TGTGCCAGCAGCTTCCGACTCCACACAGATACGCAGTATTTT. Its translation is CASSFRLHTDTQYF.